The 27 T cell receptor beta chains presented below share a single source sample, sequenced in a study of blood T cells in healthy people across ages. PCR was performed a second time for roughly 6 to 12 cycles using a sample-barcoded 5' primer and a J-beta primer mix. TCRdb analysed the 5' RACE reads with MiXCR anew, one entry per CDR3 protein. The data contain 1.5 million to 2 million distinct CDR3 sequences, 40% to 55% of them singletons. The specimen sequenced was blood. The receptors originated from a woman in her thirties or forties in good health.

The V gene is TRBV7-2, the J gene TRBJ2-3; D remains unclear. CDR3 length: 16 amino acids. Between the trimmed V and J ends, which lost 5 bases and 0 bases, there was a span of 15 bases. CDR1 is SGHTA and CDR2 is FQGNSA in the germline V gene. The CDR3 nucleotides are TGTGCCAGCAGCCCCGGTCTGGTCCCTAGCACAGATACGCAGTATTTT. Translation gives CASSPGLVPSTDTQYF.

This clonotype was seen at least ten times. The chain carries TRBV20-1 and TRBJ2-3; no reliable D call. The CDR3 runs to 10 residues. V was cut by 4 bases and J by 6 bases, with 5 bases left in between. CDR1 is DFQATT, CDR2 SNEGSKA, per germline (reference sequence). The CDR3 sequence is CSATVDTQYF. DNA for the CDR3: TGCAGTGCTACGGTGGATACGCAGTATTTT.

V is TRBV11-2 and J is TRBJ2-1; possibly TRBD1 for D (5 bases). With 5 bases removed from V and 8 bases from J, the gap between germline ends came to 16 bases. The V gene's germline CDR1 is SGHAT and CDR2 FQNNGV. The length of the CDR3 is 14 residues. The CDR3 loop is CASSVGAGYDEQFF. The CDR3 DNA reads TGTGCCAGCAGCGTAGGGGCCGGGTACGATGAGCAGTTCTTC.

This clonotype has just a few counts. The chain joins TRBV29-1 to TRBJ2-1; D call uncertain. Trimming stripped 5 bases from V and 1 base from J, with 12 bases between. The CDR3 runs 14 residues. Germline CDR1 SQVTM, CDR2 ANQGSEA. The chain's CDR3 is CSVYYRTSYNEQFF. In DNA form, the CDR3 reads TGCAGCGTTTACTATCGGACGTCCTACAATGAGCAGTTCTTC.

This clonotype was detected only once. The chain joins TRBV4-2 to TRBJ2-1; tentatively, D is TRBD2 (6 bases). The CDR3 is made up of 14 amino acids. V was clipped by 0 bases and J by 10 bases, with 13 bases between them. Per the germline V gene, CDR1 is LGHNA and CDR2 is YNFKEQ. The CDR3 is CASSQDSRGCEQFF. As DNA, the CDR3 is TGTGCCAGCAGCCAAGACAGCCGGGGGTGCGAGCAGTTCTTC.

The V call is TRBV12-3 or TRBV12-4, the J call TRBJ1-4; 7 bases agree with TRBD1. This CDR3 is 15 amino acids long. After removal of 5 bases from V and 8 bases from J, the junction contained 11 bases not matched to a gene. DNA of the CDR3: TGTGCCAGCAGTCGCCAAACAGGGGCGAGGGAAAAACTGTTTTTT. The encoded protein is CASSRQTGAREKLFF.

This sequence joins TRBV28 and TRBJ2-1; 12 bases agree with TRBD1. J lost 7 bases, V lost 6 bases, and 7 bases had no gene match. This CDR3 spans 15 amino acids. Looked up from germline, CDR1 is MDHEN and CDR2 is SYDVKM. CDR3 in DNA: TGTGCCAGCAGGACCGGGACAGGGGGCAAAAATGAGCAGTTCTTC. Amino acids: CASRTGTGGKNEQFF.

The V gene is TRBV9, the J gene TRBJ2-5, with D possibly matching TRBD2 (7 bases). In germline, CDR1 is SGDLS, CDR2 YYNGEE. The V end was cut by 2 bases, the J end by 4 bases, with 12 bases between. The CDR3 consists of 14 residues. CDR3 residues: CASSVQGGGETQYF. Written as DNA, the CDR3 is TGTGCCAGCAGCGTCCAAGGGGGGGGAGAGACCCAGTACTTC.

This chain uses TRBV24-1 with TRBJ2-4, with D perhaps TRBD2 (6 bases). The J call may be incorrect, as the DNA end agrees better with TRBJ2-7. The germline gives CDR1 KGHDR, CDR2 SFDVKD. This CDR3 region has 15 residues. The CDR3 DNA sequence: TGTGCCACCAGTGATGCCGGGAGCTTACCTTACGAGCAGTACTTC. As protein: CATSDAGSLPYEQYF.

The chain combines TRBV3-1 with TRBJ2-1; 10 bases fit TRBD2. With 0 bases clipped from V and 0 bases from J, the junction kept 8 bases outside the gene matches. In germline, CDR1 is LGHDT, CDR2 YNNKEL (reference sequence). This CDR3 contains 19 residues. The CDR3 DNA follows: TGTGCCAGCAGCCAAGAGTCTAGCGGGGGCCCGAGCTCCTACAATGAGCAGTTCTTC. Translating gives CASSQESSGGPSSYNEQFF.

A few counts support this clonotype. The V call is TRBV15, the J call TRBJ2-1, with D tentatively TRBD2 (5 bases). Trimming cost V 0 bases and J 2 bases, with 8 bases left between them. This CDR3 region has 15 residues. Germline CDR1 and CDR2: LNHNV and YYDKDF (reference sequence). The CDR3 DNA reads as TGTGCCACCAGCAGAGATCACGGGACCTACAATGAGCAGTTCTTC. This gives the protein CATSRDHGTYNEQFF.

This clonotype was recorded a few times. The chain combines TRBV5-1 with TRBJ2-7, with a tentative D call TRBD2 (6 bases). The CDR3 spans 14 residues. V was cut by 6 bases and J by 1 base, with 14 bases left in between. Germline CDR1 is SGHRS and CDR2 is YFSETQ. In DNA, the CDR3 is TGCGCCAGCACTTTCGGGGGTGAGTCCTACGAGCAGTACTTC. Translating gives CASTFGGESYEQYF.

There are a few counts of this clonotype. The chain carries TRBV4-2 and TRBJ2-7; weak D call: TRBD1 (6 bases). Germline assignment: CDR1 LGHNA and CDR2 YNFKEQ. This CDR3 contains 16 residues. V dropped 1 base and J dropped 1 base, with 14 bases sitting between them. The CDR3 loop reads CASSQVRLDRSYEQYF. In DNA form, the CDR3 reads TGTGCCAGCAGCCAAGTTCGCCTCGACAGGTCCTACGAGCAGTACTTC.

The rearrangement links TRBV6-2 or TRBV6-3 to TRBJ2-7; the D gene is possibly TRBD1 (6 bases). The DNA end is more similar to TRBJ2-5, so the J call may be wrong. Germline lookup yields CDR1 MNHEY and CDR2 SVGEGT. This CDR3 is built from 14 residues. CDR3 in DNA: TGTGCCAGCAAAAATACCGGGACATCTGAGACCCAGTACTTC. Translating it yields CASKNTGTSETQYF.

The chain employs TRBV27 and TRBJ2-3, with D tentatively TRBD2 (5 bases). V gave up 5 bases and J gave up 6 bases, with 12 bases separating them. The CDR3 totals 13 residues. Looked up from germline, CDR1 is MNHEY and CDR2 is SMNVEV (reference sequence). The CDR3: CASSPGIGDTQYF. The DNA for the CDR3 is TGTGCCAGCAGTCCCGGGATCGGGGATACGCAGTATTTT.

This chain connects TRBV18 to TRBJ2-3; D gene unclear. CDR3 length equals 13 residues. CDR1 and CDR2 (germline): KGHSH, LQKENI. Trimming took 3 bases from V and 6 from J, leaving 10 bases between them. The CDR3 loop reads CASSPQLGDTQYF. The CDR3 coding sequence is TGTGCCAGCTCACCCCAGTTGGGGGATACGCAGTATTTT.

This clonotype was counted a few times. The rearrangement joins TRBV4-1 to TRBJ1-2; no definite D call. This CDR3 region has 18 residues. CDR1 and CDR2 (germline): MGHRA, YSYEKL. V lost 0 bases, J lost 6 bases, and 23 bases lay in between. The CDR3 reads CASSQDAGIGSGNNGYTF. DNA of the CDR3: TGCGCCAGCAGCCAAGATGCCGGGATCGGGTCTGGAAACAATGGCTACACCTTC.

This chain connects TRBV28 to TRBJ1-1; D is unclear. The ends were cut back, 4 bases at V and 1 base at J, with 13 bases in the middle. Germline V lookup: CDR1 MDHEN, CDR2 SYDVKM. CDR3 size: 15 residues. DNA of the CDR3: TGTGCCAGCAGTTCGGAGAAAGAATGGAACACTGAAGCTTTCTTT. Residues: CASSSEKEWNTEAFF.

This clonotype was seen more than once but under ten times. This CDR3 is CSVLPSGANVLTF. In DNA, the CDR3 is TGCAGCGTTTTACCCTCTGGGGCCAACGTCCTGACTTTC. J is TRBJ2-6 and V is TRBV29-1, with no clear D. Trimming stripped 5 bases from V and 0 bases from J, with 5 bases between. Germline CDR1 is SQVTM and CDR2 is ANQGSEA. The CDR3 has 13 residues.

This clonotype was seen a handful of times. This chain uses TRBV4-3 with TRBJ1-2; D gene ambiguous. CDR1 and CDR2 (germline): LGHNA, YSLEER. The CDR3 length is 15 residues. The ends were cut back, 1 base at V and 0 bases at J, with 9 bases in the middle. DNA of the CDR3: TGCGCCAGCAGCCAAGTGGTTCTGGCTAACTATGGCTACACCTTC. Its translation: CASSQVVLANYGYTF.

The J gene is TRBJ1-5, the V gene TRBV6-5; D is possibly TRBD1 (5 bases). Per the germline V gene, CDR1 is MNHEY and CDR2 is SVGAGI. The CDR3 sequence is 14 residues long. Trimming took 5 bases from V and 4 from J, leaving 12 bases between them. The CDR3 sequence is CASSRDPTNQPQHF. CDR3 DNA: TGTGCCAGCAGTCGGGACCCCACTAATCAGCCCCAGCATTTT.

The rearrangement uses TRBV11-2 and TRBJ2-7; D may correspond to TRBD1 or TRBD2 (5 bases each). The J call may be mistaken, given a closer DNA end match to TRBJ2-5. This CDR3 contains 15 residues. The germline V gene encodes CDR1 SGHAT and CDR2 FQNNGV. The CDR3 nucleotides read TGTGCCAGCAGCTTGGGGACCCGAGGCCAGGAGACCCAGTACTTC. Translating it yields CASSLGTRGQETQYF.

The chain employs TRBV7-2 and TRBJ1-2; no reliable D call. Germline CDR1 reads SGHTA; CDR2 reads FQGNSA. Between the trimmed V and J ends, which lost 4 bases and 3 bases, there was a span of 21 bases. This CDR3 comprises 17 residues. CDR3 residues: CASSSTLRPGPYYGYTF. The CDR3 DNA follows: TGTGCCAGCAGCTCTACATTACGCCCTGGGCCCTACTATGGCTACACCTTC.

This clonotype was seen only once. CDR3: CASSWGQWETQYF. CDR3 sequence (DNA): TGTGCCAGCAGCTGGGGCCAATGGGAGACCCAGTACTTC. V is TRBV7-6 and J is TRBJ2-5, with D possibly matching TRBD1 (5 bases). Germline lookup yields CDR1 SGHVS and CDR2 FNYEAQ. This CDR3 contains 13 residues. The V end was cut by 4 bases, the J end by 5 bases, with 11 bases between. Using reference TRBV7-6 and TRBJ2-5 for the parts outside the CDR3, the full variable domain is GAGVSQSPRYKVTKRGQDVALRCDPISGHVSLYWYRQALGQGPEFLTYFNYEAQQDKSGLPNDRFSAERPEGSISTLTIQRTEQRDSAMYRCASSWGQWETQYFGPGTRLLVL.

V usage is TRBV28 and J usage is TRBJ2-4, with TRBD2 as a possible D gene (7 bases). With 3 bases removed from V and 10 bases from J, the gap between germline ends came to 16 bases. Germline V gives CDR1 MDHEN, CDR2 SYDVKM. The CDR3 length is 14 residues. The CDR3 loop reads CASSLLGGQGIQYF. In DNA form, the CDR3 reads TGTGCCAGCAGTTTGTTGGGGGGGCAGGGGATTCAGTACTTC. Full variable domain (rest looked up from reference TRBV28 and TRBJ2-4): DVKVTQSSRYLVKRTGEKVFLECVQDMDHENMFWYRQDPGLGLRLIYFSYDVKMKEKGDIPEGYSVSREKKERFSLILESASTNQTSMYLCASSLLGGQGIQYFGAGTRLSVL.

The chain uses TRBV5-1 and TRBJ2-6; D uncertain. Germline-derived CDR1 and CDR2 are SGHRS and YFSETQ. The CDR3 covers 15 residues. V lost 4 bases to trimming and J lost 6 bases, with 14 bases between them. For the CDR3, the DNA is TGCGCCAGCAGCCCGGAAGGCCCTGAGGCCAACGTCCTGACTTTC. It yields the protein CASSPEGPEANVLTF.

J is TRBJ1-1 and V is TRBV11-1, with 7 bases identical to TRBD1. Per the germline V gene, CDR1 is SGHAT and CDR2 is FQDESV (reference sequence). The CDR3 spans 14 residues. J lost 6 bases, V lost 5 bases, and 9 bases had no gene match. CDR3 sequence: CASSLTEGAAEAFF. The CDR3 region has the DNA TGTGCCAGCAGCCTGACCGAGGGGGCCGCTGAAGCTTTCTTT.